These 30 T cell receptor beta chains originate from one sample sequenced in a study of cytomegalovirus exposure and HLA in healthy donors. PCR used 60 Vbeta primers and 13 Jbeta primers. Data came from immunoSEQ multiplex PCR; TCRdb stores just in-frame clones and leaves some out. The sample has about 98,000 clones; approximately 71% are singletons. Material: PBMCs. The source of these receptors is a male donor in good health and CMV-seropositive.

This clone was detected once. The V gene is TRBV15, the J gene TRBJ2-5; 7 nucleotides align to TRBD2. V lost 1 base to trimming and J lost 5 bases; unmatched junction nucleotides: 4. Germline lookup yields CDR1 LNHNV and CDR2 YYDKDF (reference sequence). The CDR3 consists of 14 residues. CDR3 nucleotides: TGTGCCACCAGCAGAGGCGGGAGTGCTGAGACCCAGTACTTC. Amino acids: CATSRGGSAETQYF.

Points on this clone: Other DNA sequences of this sample code for an identical CDR3. The V gene is TRBV28, the J gene TRBJ2-5, with D tentatively TRBD1 (6 bases). The CDR3 is 23 residues long. Per germline, CDR1 MDHEN and CDR2 SYDVKM. V shed 3 bases and J shed 2 bases, with 37 bases lying between them. As DNA, the CDR3 is TGTGCCAGCAGTTTTGGACTTTCCATCCTCCAGGGGAGCGACATTAGCCATCAAGAGACCCAGTACTTC. As protein: CASSFGLSILQGSDISHQETQYF.

The chain has TRBV20-1 and TRBJ2-5, with 7 bases that match TRBD2. This CDR3 has 10 amino acids. The V gene's germline CDR1 is DFQATT and CDR2 SNEGSKA (reference sequence). The trim removed 7 bases at V and 5 bases at J, leaving 1 base unmatched. This chain's CDR3 is CSGGGETQYF. The CDR3 coding sequence is TGCAGTGGGGGAGGGGAGACCCAGTACTTC.

The CDR3 sequence: CSVEKGAGVGEQFF. CDR3 bases: TGCAGCGTTGAAAAGGGGGCAGGCGTGGGTGAGCAGTTCTTC. The chain is built from TRBV29-1 and TRBJ2-1, with TRBD1 matching 7 bases. The germline V gene has CDR1 SQVTM and CDR2 ANQGSEA. The CDR3 contains 14 residues. V lost 2 bases, J lost 9 bases, and 10 bases stayed unmatched.

This clone was detected once. The chain combines TRBV18 with TRBJ1-5, with TRBD1 matching over 7 bases. This CDR3 is 14 amino acids long. V was clipped by 5 bases and J by 5 bases; unmatched bases: 6. Looked up from germline, CDR1 is KGHSH and CDR2 is LQKENI. CDR3 coding DNA: TGTGCCAGCTCAGCCCGGGACAGAGATCAGCCCCAGCATTTT. Translating it yields CASSARDRDQPQHF.

In its sample, this clone was seen a few times. J is TRBJ2-2 and V is TRBV2; the D gene is possibly TRBD2 (5 bases). The CDR3 length is 15 residues. V lost 1 base to trimming and J lost 3 bases, with 9 bases between them. Germline values: CDR1 SNHLY, CDR2 FYNNEI. The CDR3 here is CASSEVGSHTGELFF. CDR3 coding DNA: TGTGCCAGCAGTGAAGTAGGGAGCCACACCGGGGAGCTGTTTTTT.

This clone came up once. V usage is TRBV13 and J usage is TRBJ2-5; tentatively, D is TRBD2 (5 bases). Trimming removed 2 bases from V and 2 bases from J, with 12 bases in between. Germline V gene sequence: CDR1 PRHDT, CDR2 FYEKMQ (reference sequence). The CDR3 is 15 residues long. This CDR3 reads CASSLWRQTQETQYF. CDR3 DNA sequence: TGTGCCAGCAGCTTATGGAGGCAGACACAAGAGACCCAGTACTTC.

This clone was counted between two and nine times. This rearrangement joins TRBV19 to TRBJ2-5; TRBD2 matches at 9 bases. CDR1 LNHDA and CDR2 SQIVND come from the germline V gene (reference sequence). V dropped 3 bases and J dropped 5; count of bases not matched to a gene: 1. The CDR3 loop spans 13 amino acids. The CDR3 DNA follows: TGTGCCAGTAGTATCGGACTAGCGGAGACCCAGTACTTC. As protein: CASSIGLAETQYF.

This rearrangement joins TRBV7-2 to TRBJ2-2; D gene uncertain. This CDR3 spans 14 amino acids. V dropped 1 base and J dropped 4 bases, with 7 bases sitting between them. Germline V lookup: CDR1 SGHTA, CDR2 FQGNSA. CDR3 nucleotide sequence: TGTGCCAGCAGCTTAGATCGGGTCACCGGGGAGCTGTTTTTT. Translated, it gives CASSLDRVTGELFF.

This clone was recorded only once. At one end, the junction sequence differs from germline, possibly due to a read error. Within the sample, other DNA sequences also encode this same CDR3. V usage is TRBV7-8 and J usage is TRBJ2-2; D may be TRBD2 (5 bases). Germline CDR1 SGHVS, CDR2 FQNEAQ. The CDR3 is 16 residues long. The CDR3 spells CASSLAEGANTGELFF. CDR3 DNA sequence: TGTGCCAGCAGCTTAGCTGAGGGTGCGAATACCGGGGAGCTGTTTTTT. Supplemented by reference TRBV7-8 and TRBJ2-2, the full variable domain reads GAGVSQSPRYKVAKRGQDVALRCDPISGHVSLFWYQQALGQGPEFLTYFQNEAQLDKSGLPSDRFFAERPEGSVSTLKIQRTQQEDSAVYLCASSLAEGANTGELFFGEGSRLTVL.

This chain connects TRBV28 to TRBJ2-7; 10 bases match TRBD2. The CDR3 has 15 residues. Germline CDR1 is MDHEN and CDR2 is SYDVKM. V dropped 5 bases and J dropped 6; count of bases not matched to a gene: 10. CDR3 in amino acids: CASSPPSGRVGEQYF. Here the CDR3 DNA reads TGTGCCAGCAGTCCCCCCAGCGGGAGGGTGGGCGAGCAGTACTTC.

The CDR3 sequence: CASSFSGTSGYGTYEQYF. The CDR3 nucleotides read TGTGCCAGCAGCTTTTCCGGGACTAGCGGGTACGGTACCTACGAGCAGTACTTC. This chain connects TRBV5-4 to TRBJ2-5, with 12 bases matching TRBD2. The assigned J gene may be wrong: the sequence end matches TRBJ2-7 better. The CDR3 consists of 18 residues. Germline lookup yields CDR1 SGHNT and CDR2 YYREEE (reference sequence).

This clone has only one observation. The chain recombines TRBV7-2 with TRBJ2-5; D unresolved. Germline CDR1 is SGHTA and CDR2 is FQGNSA. Trimming cost V 3 bases and J 7 bases, with 12 bases left between them. The CDR3 totals 13 residues. The CDR3 sequence is CASSFPGPGTQYF. The CDR3 nucleotides read TGTGCCAGCAGCTTCCCTGGCCCAGGGACCCAGTACTTC. Variable domain in full (rest from reference TRBV7-2 and TRBJ2-5): GAGVSQSPSNKVTEKGKDVELRCDPISGHTALYWYRQSLGQGLEFLIYFQGNSAPDKSGLPSDRFSAERTGGSVSTLTIQRTQQEDSAVYLCASSFPGPGTQYFGPGTRLLVL.

The V and J genes are TRBV6-5 and TRBJ2-2; 9 nucleotides match TRBD2. The junction had 10 bases not matched to a gene; V was cut back by 4 bases and J by 7 bases. Germline V CDR1 and CDR2: MNHEY, SVGAGI. This CDR3 is built from 16 residues. CDR3 sequence (DNA): TGTGCCAGCAGTTCGCCGCGGGAGGGCCAGGGCGGGGAGCTGTTTTTT. Encoded protein: CASSSPREGQGGELFF.

The rearrangement uses TRBV7-2 and TRBJ2-7, with TRBD2 matching over 9 bases. After removal of 1 base from V and 2 bases from J, the junction contained 6 bases not matched to a gene. The germline gives CDR1 SGHTA, CDR2 FQGNSA. The CDR3 length is 16 residues. CDR3 nucleotide sequence: TGTGCCAGCAGCTTAGGCGGCGGGAGGGCAACCTACGAGCAGTACTTC. Translated: CASSLGGGRATYEQYF.

The rearrangement uses TRBV7-2 and TRBJ2-7; D is undetermined. Trimming took 5 bases from V and 9 from J, leaving 14 bases between them. CDR3 size: 12 residues. Per the germline V gene, CDR1 is SGHTA and CDR2 is FQGNSA. The CDR3 coding sequence is TGTGCCAGCAGCCCTCCAGTGGAGCTGCAGTACTTC. It yields the protein CASSPPVELQYF.

The chain has TRBV7-8 and TRBJ2-2; D may be TRBD1 (6 bases). Trimming removed 5 bases from V and 1 base from J, with 11 bases in between. The V gene's germline CDR1 is SGHVS and CDR2 FQNEAQ. The length of the CDR3 is 15 residues. As DNA, the CDR3 is TGTGCCAGCAGCCTAGGACAGTTGAACACCGGGGAGCTGTTTTTT. Encoded protein: CASSLGQLNTGELFF.

The chain has TRBV28 and TRBJ1-4, with TRBD1 identical over 8 bases. The CDR3 runs to 16 residues. Germline trimming cut 2 bases from V and 3 bases from J; bases unmatched to any gene: 5. The V gene's germline CDR1 is MDHEN and CDR2 SYDVKM. CDR3 in DNA: TGTGCCAGCAGTTTAAACGACAGGGGACCTAATGAAAAACTGTTTTTT. It codes for CASSLNDRGPNEKLFF.

Regarding this clone: This CDR3 is also generated by other DNA sequences in the sample. This sequence joins TRBV4-2 and TRBJ2-2; 9 bases are shared with TRBD1. Germline V gives CDR1 LGHNA, CDR2 YNFKEQ. V lost 4 bases, J lost 7 bases, and 7 bases stayed unmatched. The CDR3 covers 15 residues. CDR3 coding DNA: TGTGCCAGCAGCCTGGGACAGGGTTCACTCGGGGAGCTGTTTTTT. Amino acids: CASSLGQGSLGELFF.

The rearrangement joins TRBV7-9 to TRBJ2-7; D is possibly TRBD1 (6 bases). This CDR3 is built from 12 residues. The germline V gene encodes CDR1 SEHNR and CDR2 FQNEAQ (reference sequence). V lost 7 bases and J 3 bases, leaving 10 bases between the germline ends. Here the CDR3 reads CASTTDSYEQYF. The CDR3 DNA reads as TGTGCCAGCACCACGGACAGCTACGAGCAGTACTTC.

This clone was seen a handful of times. The chain is built from TRBV6-6 and TRBJ1-1; 9 nucleotides match TRBD1. The CDR3 sequence is 14 residues long. CDR1 is MNHNY, CDR2 SVGAGI, per germline (reference sequence). Germline trimming cut 7 bases from V and 6 bases from J; bases unmatched to any gene: 9. This CDR3 is CASTLQGAGSEAFF. The CDR3 DNA sequence: TGTGCCAGCACCCTACAGGGGGCTGGTTCTGAAGCTTTCTTT.

V is TRBV28 and J is TRBJ1-5; 9 bases are a match to TRBD1. CDR1 MDHEN and CDR2 SYDVKM come from the germline V gene. The CDR3 is 14 residues long. V was pared by 6 bases and J by 5 bases, with 5 bases of the junction left unmatched. The CDR3 sequence: CASRQGQGHQPQHF. The CDR3 coding sequence is TGTGCCAGCAGACAGGGACAGGGTCATCAGCCCCAGCATTTT.

The chain employs TRBV19 and TRBJ2-7, with D possibly TRBD1 on 5 matching bases. V was cut by 5 bases and J by 1 base, with 12 bases left in between. The CDR3 contains 14 residues. Germline CDR1 reads LNHDA; CDR2 reads SQIVND (reference sequence). In DNA, the CDR3 is TGTGCCAGTAGTCCCAGGACATCTTCCTACGAGCAGTACTTC. Protein product: CASSPRTSSYEQYF. The full variable domain, rest sourced from reference TRBV19 and TRBJ2-7, is DGGITQSPKYLFRKEGQNVTLSCEQNLNHDAMYWYRQDPGQGLRLIYYSQIVNDFQKGDIAEGYSVSREKKESFPLTVTSAQKNPTAFYLCASSPRTSSYEQYFGPGTRLTVT.

The rearrangement uses TRBV30 and TRBJ1-6; 7 positions agree with TRBD1. V shed 7 bases, J shed 4 bases, and the junction held 16 bases outside the gene matches. The CDR3 covers 17 residues. The germline V gene encodes CDR1 GTSNPN and CDR2 SVGIG (reference sequence). CDR3: CALTTPGQYLYNSPLHF. For the CDR3, the DNA is TGTGCCTTAACCACACCGGGACAGTACCTTTATAATTCACCCCTCCACTTT.

This clone was picked up a small number of times. The chain recombines TRBV7-3 with TRBJ2-7; 12 bases map to TRBD2. The ends lost 3 bases at V and 4 bases at J; junction bases unmatched: 7. This CDR3 spans 16 amino acids. Germline V lookup: CDR1 SGHTA, CDR2 FQGTGA. Here the CDR3 DNA reads TGTGCCAGCAGCTTGGGCCCCGGGACTAGCGGGTACGAGCAGTACTTC. Encoded protein: CASSLGPGTSGYEQYF.

The table lists this clone with a few counts. For the CDR3, the DNA is TGTGCCAGCAGTCCCTGGACAGGGTCGGCAGATACGCAGTATTTT. This encodes CASSPWTGSADTQYF. The V call is TRBV27, the J call TRBJ2-3; 8 nucleotides agree with TRBD1. The CDR3 length is 15 residues. With 5 bases clipped from V and 4 bases from J, the junction kept 8 bases outside the gene matches. The germline V gene encodes CDR1 MNHEY and CDR2 SMNVEV (reference sequence).

The chain has TRBV18 and TRBJ1-6; maybe TRBD1 (6 bases). V lost 6 bases, J lost 0 bases, and 18 bases lay in between. The CDR3 totals 18 residues. The germline V gene encodes CDR1 KGHSH and CDR2 LQKENI. The CDR3 DNA sequence: TGTGCCAGCTCGCCGACCGGGACACGGAGCTCCTATAATTCACCCCTCCACTTT. It specifies CASSPTGTRSSYNSPLHF.

The CDR3 region has the DNA TGCGCCAGCAGCCTGAACAGGGGGCCCGGCACAGATACGCAGTATTTT. Its protein product is CASSLNRGPGTDTQYF. J is TRBJ2-3 and V is TRBV4-3; 9 nucleotides line up with TRBD1. The CDR3 totals 16 residues. V was pared by 4 bases and J by 1 base, with 6 bases of the junction left unmatched. Looked up from germline, CDR1 is LGHNA and CDR2 is YSLEER.

The V and J genes are TRBV30 and TRBJ1-3; D unresolved. Trimming removed 0 bases from V and 5 bases from J, with 11 bases in between. The CDR3 is made up of 14 amino acids. Germline V gene sequence: CDR1 GTSNPN, CDR2 SVGIG (reference sequence). As DNA, the CDR3 is TGTGCCTGGAGTGTAGACTCCGCAAGAAACACCATATATTTT. It specifies CAWSVDSARNTIYF.

The J gene is TRBJ1-1, the V gene TRBV6-5; D is ambiguous. This CDR3 is 13 amino acids long. CDR1 is MNHEY, CDR2 SVGAGI, per germline. Between the trimmed V and J ends, which lost 4 bases and 1 base, there was a span of 7 bases. The CDR3 loop reads CASSFYRNTEAFF. CDR3 DNA sequence: TGTGCCAGCAGTTTCTACAGGAACACTGAAGCTTTCTTT.